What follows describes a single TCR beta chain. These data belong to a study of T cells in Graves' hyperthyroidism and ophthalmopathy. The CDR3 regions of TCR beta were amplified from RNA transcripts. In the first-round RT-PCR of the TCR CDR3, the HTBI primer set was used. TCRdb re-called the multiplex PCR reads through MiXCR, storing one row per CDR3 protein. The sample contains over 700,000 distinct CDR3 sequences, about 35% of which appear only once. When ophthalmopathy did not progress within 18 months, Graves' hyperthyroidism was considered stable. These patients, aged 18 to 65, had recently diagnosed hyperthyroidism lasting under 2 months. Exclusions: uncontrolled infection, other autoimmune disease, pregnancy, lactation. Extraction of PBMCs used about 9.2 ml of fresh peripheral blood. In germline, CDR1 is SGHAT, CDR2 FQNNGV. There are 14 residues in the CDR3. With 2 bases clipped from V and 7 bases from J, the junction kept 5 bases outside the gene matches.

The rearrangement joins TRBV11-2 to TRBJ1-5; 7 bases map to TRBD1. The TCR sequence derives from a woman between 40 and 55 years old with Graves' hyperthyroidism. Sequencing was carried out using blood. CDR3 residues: CASSLNRGRQPQHF. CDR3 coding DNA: TGTGCCAGCAGCTTAAACAGGGGAAGGCAGCCCCAGCATTTT.